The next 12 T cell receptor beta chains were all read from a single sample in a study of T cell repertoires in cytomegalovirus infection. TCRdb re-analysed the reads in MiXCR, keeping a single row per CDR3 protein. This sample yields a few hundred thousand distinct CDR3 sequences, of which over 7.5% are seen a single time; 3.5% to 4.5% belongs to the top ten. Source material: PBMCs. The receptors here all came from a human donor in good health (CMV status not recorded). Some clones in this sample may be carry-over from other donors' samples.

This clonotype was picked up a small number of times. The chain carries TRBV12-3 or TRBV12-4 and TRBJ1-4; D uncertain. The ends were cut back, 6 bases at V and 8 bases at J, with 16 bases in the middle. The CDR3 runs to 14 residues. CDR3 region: CASSPGRLLEKLFF. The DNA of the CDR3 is TGTGCCAGCAGCCCCGGACGGCTTTTGGAAAAACTGTTTTTT.

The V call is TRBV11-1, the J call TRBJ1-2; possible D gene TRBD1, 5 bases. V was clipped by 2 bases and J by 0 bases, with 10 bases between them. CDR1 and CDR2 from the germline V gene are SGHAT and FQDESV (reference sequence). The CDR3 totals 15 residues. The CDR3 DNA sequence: TGTGCCAGCAGCTTAACCGACAGCGCTAACTATGGCTACACCTTC. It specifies CASSLTDSANYGYTF.

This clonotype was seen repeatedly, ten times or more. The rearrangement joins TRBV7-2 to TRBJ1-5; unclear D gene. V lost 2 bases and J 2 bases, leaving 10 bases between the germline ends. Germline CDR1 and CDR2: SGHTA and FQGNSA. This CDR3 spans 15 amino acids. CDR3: CASSLKGKGNQPQHF. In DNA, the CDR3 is TGTGCCAGCAGCTTAAAAGGGAAGGGCAATCAGCCCCAGCATTTT.

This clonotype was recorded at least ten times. The CDR3 sequence: CSARDIGRLSNTEAFF. The CDR3 region has the DNA TGCAGTGCTAGAGATATCGGGAGACTCTCGAACACTGAAGCTTTCTTT. The chain employs TRBV20-1 and TRBJ1-1; no reliable D call. Looked up from germline, CDR1 is DFQATT and CDR2 is SNEGSKA (reference sequence). V lost 0 bases to trimming and J lost 1 base, with 15 bases between them. The CDR3 consists of 16 residues.

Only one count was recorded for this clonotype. DNA for the CDR3: TGCAGTGCTAAAACTAGCGGGGCTAAAGAGACCCAGTACTTC. It is translated as CSAKTSGAKETQYF. The chain links TRBV20-1 to TRBJ2-5; 10 nucleotides match TRBD2. Germline loops: CDR1 DFQATT, CDR2 SNEGSKA (reference sequence). V was clipped by 4 bases and J by 3 bases; unmatched bases: 5. CDR3 length: 14 residues.

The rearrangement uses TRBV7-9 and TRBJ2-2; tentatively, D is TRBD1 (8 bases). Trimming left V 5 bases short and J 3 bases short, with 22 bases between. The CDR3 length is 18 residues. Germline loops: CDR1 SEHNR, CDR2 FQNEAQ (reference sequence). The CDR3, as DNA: TGTGCCAGCAGCAGGGGGGGACAGGACTTCTCTCACACCGGGGAGCTGTTTTTT. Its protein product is CASSRGGQDFSHTGELFF.

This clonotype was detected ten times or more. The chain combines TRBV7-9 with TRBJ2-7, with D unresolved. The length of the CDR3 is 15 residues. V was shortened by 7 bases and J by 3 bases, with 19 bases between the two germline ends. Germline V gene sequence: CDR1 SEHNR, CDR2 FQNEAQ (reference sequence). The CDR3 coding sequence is TGTGCCAGCATCCTCCCGCGGTCAGGAAACTACGAGCAGTACTTC. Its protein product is CASILPRSGNYEQYF.

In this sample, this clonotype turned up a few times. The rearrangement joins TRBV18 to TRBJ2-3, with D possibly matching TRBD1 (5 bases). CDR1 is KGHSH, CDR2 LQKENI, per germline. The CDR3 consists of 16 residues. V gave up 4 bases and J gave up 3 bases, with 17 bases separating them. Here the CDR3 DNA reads TGTGCCAGCTCACTCGTCAGGGTGAAAGGGACAGATACGCAGTATTTT. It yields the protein CASSLVRVKGTDTQYF.

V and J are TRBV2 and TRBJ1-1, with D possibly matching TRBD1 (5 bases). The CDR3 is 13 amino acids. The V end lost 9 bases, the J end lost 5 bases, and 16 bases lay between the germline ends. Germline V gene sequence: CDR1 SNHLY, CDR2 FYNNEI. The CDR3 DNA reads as TGTGCCAGGGTGGGGCTTGGGGAGACTGAAGCTTTCTTT. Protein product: CARVGLGETEAFF.

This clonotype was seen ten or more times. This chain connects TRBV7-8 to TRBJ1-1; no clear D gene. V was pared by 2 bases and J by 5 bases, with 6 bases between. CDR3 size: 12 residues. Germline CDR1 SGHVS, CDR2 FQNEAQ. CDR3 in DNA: TGTGCCAGCAGCTTAATCGGAACTGAAGCTTTCTTT. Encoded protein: CASSLIGTEAFF.

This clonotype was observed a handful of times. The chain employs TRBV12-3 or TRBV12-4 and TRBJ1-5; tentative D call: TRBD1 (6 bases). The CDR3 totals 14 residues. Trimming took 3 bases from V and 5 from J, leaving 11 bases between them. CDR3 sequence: CASSLGGLDQPQHF. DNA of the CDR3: TGTGCCAGCAGTTTGGGGGGGCTTGATCAGCCCCAGCATTTT.

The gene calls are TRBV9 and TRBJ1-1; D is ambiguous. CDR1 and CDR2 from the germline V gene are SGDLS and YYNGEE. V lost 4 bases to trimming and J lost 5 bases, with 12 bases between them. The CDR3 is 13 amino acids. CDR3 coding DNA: TGTGCCAGCAGCCCGAGGTCGAGGACTGAAGCTTTCTTT. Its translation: CASSPRSRTEAFF.